The subject of this entry is one TCR beta chain. Its antigen is as yet unknown. This specimen comes from a study of early T cells in non-severe SARS-CoV-2 infection. General observations from the study: VDJdb matching skewed toward anti-spike CD8 responses, missing private and CD4 specificities.

TCRdb recomputed calls from the 5' RACE reads with MiXCR, one row per CDR3 protein. The table includes 75,000 or so distinct CDR3 sequences, roughly 12% detected once. The sequence derives from an adult who was a healthcare worker with PCR-confirmed SARS-CoV-2 infection or an uninfected control (not recorded which). Sequencing input: whole blood.

The CDR3 nucleotides are TGTGCCACCAGTGATGGGCGGAGGGTAGCCGGGGAGCTGTTTTTT. Its protein product is CATSDGRRVAGELFF. The chain carries TRBV24-1 and TRBJ2-2, with D possibly matching TRBD2 (6 bases). The CDR3 has 15 residues. Trimming took 3 bases from V and 6 from J, leaving 13 bases between them. CDR1 is KGHDR, CDR2 SFDVKD, per germline.